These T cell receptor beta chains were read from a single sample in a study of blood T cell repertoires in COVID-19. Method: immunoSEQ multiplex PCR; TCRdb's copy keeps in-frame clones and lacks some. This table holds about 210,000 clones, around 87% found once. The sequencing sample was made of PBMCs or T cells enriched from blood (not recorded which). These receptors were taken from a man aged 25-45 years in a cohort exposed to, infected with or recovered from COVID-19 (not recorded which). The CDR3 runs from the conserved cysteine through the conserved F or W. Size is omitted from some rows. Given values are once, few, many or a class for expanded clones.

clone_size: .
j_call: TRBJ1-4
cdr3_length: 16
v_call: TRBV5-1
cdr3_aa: CASSLGTGANNEKLFF

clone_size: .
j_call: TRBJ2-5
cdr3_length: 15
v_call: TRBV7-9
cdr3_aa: CASSSTSGILVTQYF

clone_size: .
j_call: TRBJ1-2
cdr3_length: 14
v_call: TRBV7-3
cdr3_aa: CASSLTAGDYGYTF

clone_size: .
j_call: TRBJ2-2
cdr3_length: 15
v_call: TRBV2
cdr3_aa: CASGGLAVLTGELFF

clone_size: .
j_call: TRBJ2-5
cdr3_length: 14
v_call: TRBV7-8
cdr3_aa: CASSARGLWETQYF

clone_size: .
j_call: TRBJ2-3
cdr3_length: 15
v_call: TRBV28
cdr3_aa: CASSSPGTSGHTQYF

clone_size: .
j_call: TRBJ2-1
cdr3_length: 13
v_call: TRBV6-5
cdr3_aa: CASSMTESNEQFF

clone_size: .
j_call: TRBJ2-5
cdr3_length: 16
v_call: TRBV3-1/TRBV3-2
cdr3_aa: CASSRTGVKGAETQYF

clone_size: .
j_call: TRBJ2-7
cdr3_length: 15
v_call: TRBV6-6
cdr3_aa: CASSSPTLTTYEQYF

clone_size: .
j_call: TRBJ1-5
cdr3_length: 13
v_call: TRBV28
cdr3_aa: CASSFGVNQPQHF

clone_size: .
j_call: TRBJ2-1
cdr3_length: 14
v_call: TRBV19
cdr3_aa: CASAGTSVYNEQFF

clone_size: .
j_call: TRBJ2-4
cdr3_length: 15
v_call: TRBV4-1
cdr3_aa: CASSHGGYSKNIQYF

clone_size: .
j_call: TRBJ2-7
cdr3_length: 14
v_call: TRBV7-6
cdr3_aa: CASSDRDRPYEQYF

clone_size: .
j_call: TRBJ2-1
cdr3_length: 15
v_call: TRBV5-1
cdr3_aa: CASSPRTSVGNEQFF

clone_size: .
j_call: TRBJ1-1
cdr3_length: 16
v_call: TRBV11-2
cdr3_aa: CASSLPLDRVVTEAFF

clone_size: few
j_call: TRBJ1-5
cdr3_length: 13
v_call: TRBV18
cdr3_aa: CASSPGGNQPQHF

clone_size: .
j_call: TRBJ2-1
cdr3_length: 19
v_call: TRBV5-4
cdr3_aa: CASSVGGPLAGDTYNEQFF

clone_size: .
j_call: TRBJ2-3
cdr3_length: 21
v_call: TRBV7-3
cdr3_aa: CASSLKGRGTSGRAGTDTQYF

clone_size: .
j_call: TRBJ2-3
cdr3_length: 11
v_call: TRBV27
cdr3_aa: CAIISTDTQYF

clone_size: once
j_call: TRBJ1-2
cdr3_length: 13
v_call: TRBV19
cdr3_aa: CATRQGYNYGYTF

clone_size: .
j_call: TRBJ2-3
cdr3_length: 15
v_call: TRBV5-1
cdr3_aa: CASRLALTSTDTQYF

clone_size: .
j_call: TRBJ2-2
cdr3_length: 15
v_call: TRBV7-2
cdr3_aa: CASSRRLAKTGELFF

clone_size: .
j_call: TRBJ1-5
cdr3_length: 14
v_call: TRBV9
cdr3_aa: CASSEGVHSQPQHF

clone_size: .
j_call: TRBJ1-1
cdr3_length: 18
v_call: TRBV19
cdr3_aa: CASSRTGSPGLGNTEAFF

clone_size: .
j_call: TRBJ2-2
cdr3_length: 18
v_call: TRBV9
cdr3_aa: CASSPSPTGQGLAGELFF

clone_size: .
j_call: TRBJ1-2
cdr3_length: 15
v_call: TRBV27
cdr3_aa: CASSLKDRGRQGYTF

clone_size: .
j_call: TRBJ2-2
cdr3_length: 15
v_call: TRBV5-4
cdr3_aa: CASSKSGRRAGELFF

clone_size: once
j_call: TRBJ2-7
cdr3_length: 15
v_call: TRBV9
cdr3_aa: CASSAGTSGIHEQYF

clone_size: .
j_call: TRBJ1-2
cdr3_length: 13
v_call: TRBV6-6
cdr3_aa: CASSQGQGYGYTF

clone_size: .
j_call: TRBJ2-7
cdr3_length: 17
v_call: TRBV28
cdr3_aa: CASAERQGVHQSYEQYF

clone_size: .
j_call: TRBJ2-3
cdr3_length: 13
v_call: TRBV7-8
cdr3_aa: CASSSGGRDTQYF

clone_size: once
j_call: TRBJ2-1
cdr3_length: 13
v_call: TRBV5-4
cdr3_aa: CASRLDSYNEQFF

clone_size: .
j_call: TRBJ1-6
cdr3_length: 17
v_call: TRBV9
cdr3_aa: CASSVAGRVLCNSPLHF

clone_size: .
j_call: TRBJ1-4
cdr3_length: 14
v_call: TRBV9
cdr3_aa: CASSLGLQKEKLFF

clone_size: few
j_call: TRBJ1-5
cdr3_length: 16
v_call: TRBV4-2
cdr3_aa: CASSPLGGAHFVAQHF

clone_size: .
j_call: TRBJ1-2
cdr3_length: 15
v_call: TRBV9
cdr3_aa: CASSPRTGGIYGYTF

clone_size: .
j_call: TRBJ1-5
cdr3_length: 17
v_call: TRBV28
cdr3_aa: CASSFSLDRVPSEPQHF

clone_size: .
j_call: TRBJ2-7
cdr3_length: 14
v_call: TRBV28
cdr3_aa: CATRMRLAIHEQYF

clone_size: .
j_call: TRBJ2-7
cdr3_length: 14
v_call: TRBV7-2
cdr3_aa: CASSGDRISYEQYF

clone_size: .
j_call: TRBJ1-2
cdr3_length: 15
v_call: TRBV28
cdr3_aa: CASSLHPGGNYGYTF

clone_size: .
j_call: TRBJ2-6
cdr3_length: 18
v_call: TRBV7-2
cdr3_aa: CASSLVSVRSSGANVLTF

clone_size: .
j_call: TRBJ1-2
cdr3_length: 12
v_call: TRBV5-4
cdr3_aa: CASSYRGEGYTF

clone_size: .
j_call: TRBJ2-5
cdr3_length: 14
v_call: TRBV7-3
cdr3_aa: CASSLSGRQETQYF